This TCR beta chain appears in the sequencing data of a study of T-cell reconstitution after alpha-beta-depleted transplantation in children. Germline V gene lookup returns CDR1 DFQATT and CDR2 SNEGSKA (reference sequence). The CDR3 loop spans 13 amino acids. As concerns this clonotype: The junction and the germline gene differ at one end; a read error may be behind it.

The library targeted TCRbeta and was prepared with unique molecular identifiers. TCRdb fed the PCR reads into MiXCR, producing one record per CDR3 protein. The profile shows 600,000 to 700,000 distinct CDR3 sequences, around 16% of them singletons. The specimen comprised PBMCs from the stem cell graft donor, sampled from the stem cell graft. The clonotype comes from a human donor who donated a stem cell graft to a child with acute myeloid leukemia. The chain carries TRBV20-1 and TRBJ1-1; TRBD1 agrees at 9 bases. The CDR3 is CGARTGVATEAFF. CDR3 DNA sequence: TGCGGTGCCCGGACAGGGGTTGCCACTGAAGCTTTCTTT.